What follows are 27 T cell receptor beta chains derived from one specimen sequenced in a study of T cells after yellow fever vaccination. One entry per CDR3 protein results from TCRdb running MiXCR on the 5' RACE reads. This sample yields 610,000 or so distinct CDR3 sequences, of which roughly an eighth are seen a single time; under 15% belongs to the top ten. Material: PBMCs, obtained on the day of the yellow fever booster vaccination. These receptors were collected from a man younger than 40 who received the YFV17D yellow fever vaccine.

In this sample, this clonotype turned up a few times. The rearrangement joins TRBV18 to TRBJ1-2; possibly TRBD1 for D (6 bases). The CDR3 has 18 residues. V was clipped by 6 bases and J by 0 bases, with 23 bases between them. Germline lookup yields CDR1 KGHSH and CDR2 LQKENI. CDR3 protein: CASSLWGPGTQTNYGYTF. The CDR3 DNA reads TGTGCCAGCTCGCTTTGGGGACCCGGGACACAGACTAACTATGGCTACACCTTC.

This clonotype was recorded a few times. This rearrangement joins TRBV11-3 to TRBJ2-5; D is possibly TRBD1 (5 bases). The CDR3 is made up of 15 amino acids. CDR1 is SGHNT, CDR2 YENEEA, per germline. V was cut by 5 bases and J by 1 base, with 14 bases left in between. CDR3 protein: CASSLDGQGQETQYF. Written as DNA, the CDR3 is TGTGCCAGCAGCCTTGATGGGCAGGGCCAAGAGACCCAGTACTTC.

The chain couples TRBV9 to TRBJ1-5, with 7 bases that match TRBD1. The ends lost 3 bases at V and 5 bases at J; junction bases unmatched: 5. Germline V gene lookup returns CDR1 SGDLS and CDR2 YYNGEE. The CDR3 has 14 amino acids. In DNA form, the CDR3 reads TGTGCCAGCAGCGAGGGACAGCTTCATCAGCCCCAGCATTTT. Translated, it gives CASSEGQLHQPQHF.

This clonotype was seen a handful of times. The CDR3 nucleotides are TGTGCCAGCACCGACCGGGCTAGCGGGATCTCAGATACGCAGTATTTT. It codes for CASTDRASGISDTQYF. This chain links TRBV6-2 or TRBV6-3 with TRBJ2-3, with 9 bases matching TRBD2. Germline CDR1 MNHEY, CDR2 SVGEGT. CDR3 length: 16 amino acids. Unmatched junction bases numbered 12, after V lost 7 bases and J lost 4 bases.

The genes are TRBV7-2 and TRBJ2-7; 11 nucleotides match TRBD1. The germline CDR1 and CDR2 sequences are SGHTA and FQGNSA. The CDR3 covers 15 residues. The V segment lost 5 bases and the J segment 5 bases; nucleotides outside the gene matches: 8. The DNA for the CDR3 is TGTGCCAGCAGCCGTTCCGGGACAGGGGGAGACGAGCAGTACTTC. Residues: CASSRSGTGGDEQYF. The full variable domain, completed using reference TRBV7-2 and TRBJ2-7, is GAGVSQSPSNKVTEKGKDVELRCDPISGHTALYWYRQSLGQGLEFLIYFQGNSAPDKSGLPSDRFSAERTGGSVSTLTIQRTQQEDSAVYLCASSRSGTGGDEQYFGPGTRLTVT.

The V call is TRBV10-3, the J call TRBJ2-7; 9 nucleotides agree with TRBD1. Germline V lookup: CDR1 ENHRY, CDR2 SYGVKD. V was pared by 9 bases and J by 4 bases, with 7 bases of the junction left unmatched. This CDR3 comprises 13 residues. The CDR3 loop is CAIGQGSWYEQYF. CDR3 bases: TGTGCCATAGGACAGGGGTCTTGGTACGAGCAGTACTTC.

This clonotype was picked up a small number of times. The chain joins TRBV6-2 or TRBV6-3 to TRBJ2-1, with D perhaps TRBD2 (6 bases). The V gene lost 8 bases and the J gene lost 13 bases, with 15 bases spanning the gap. The CDR3 spans 11 residues. Looked up from germline, CDR1 is MNHEY and CDR2 is SVGEGT. The CDR3 DNA is TGTGCCAGCGGGGGGAGGCCAGATCAGTTCTTC. This sequence encodes CASGGRPDQFF.

This clonotype came up many times. The chain couples TRBV6-4 to TRBJ1-5; D is unresolved. The CDR3 loop spans 9 amino acids. The ends were cut back, 8 bases at V and 6 bases at J, with 2 bases in the middle. Per germline, CDR1 MRHNA and CDR2 SNTAGT. This CDR3 is CASSQPQHF. As DNA, the CDR3 is TGTGCCAGCTCTCAGCCCCAGCATTTT.

This clonotype was detected a few times. V usage is TRBV6-2 or TRBV6-3 and J usage is TRBJ1-1; D gene uncertain. Trimming removed 7 bases at V and 1 base at J, with 7 bases between. The CDR3 totals 12 residues. Germline CDR1 is MNHEY and CDR2 is SVGEGT. The CDR3 sequence: CASTPRNTEAFF. The CDR3 DNA reads TGTGCCAGCACCCCTAGGAACACTGAAGCTTTCTTT.

A few counts support this clonotype. The chain uses TRBV4-2 and TRBJ2-2, with 7 positions matching TRBD2. The germline gives CDR1 LGHNA, CDR2 YNFKEQ. V was clipped by 4 bases and J by 5 bases; unmatched bases: 10. The CDR3 contains 16 residues. CDR3 amino acids: CASSPDAGRGTGELFF. CDR3 sequence (DNA): TGTGCCAGCAGCCCGGATGCGGGGAGGGGAACCGGGGAGCTGTTTTTT.

This clonotype showed up just a few times. The J gene is TRBJ2-2, the V gene TRBV10-3, with D maybe TRBD2 (6 bases). The V and J ends lost 0 bases and 3 bases respectively, with 14 bases between them. The germline gives CDR1 ENHRY, CDR2 SYGVKD. This CDR3 comprises 17 residues. DNA of the CDR3: TGTGCCATCAGTGAGTCCAGACGGGGAGGAGACACCGGGGAGCTGTTTTTT. It encodes CAISESRRGGDTGELFF.

This clonotype was detected a few times. This rearrangement joins TRBV7-6 to TRBJ2-3; possibly TRBD1 for D (6 bases). V gave up 4 bases and J gave up 1 base, with 18 bases separating them. Germline V gene data show CDR1 as SGHVS and CDR2 as FNYEAQ. This CDR3 is 17 amino acids long. CDR3 amino acids: CASSSRLPGQGTDTQYF. The CDR3, as DNA: TGTGCCAGCAGCTCCCGCCTCCCGGGACAAGGCACAGATACGCAGTATTTT.

This chain connects TRBV7-2 to TRBJ2-3; possibly TRBD1 or TRBD2 for D (5 bases each). The CDR3 extends over 15 amino acids. Germline V gene sequence: CDR1 SGHTA, CDR2 FQGNSA. Trimming shortened V by 3 bases and J by 6 bases, and 16 bases separated the two germline ends. Here the CDR3 DNA reads TGTGCCAGCAGCTTTGCAGGCCTTCGGGACGATACGCAGTATTTT. Protein sequence: CASSFAGLRDDTQYF.

A few counts support this clonotype. V is TRBV6-2 or TRBV6-3 and J is TRBJ1-1; D possibly corresponds to TRBD1 (5 bases). Looked up from germline, CDR1 is MNHEY and CDR2 is SVGEGT. The V gene lost 2 bases and the J gene lost 4 bases, with 8 bases spanning the gap. The CDR3 contains 13 residues. Here the CDR3 reads CASSYERGTEAFF. CDR3 sequence (DNA): TGTGCCAGCAGTTACGAGAGGGGCACTGAAGCTTTCTTT.

In this sample, this clonotype turned up a few times. The rearrangement uses TRBV24-1 and TRBJ2-1, with D perhaps TRBD2 (5 bases). CDR3 length: 15 amino acids. V was pared by 7 bases and J by 6 bases, with 18 bases between. Germline values: CDR1 KGHDR, CDR2 SFDVKD. The CDR3 loop is CATSPRGSRRNEQFF. The CDR3 DNA is TGTGCCACCAGCCCTCGAGGGTCCCGGCGCAATGAGCAGTTCTTC.

This clonotype was seen a handful of times. The V call is TRBV27, the J call TRBJ2-1; the D is unclear. CDR3 size: 13 residues. The germline V and J ends were trimmed by 1 base and 9 bases, with 10 bases remaining between them. Germline CDR1 is MNHEY and CDR2 is SMNVEV (reference sequence). CDR3 amino acids: CASSLFGRVEQFF. DNA for the CDR3: TGTGCCAGCAGTTTATTTGGTCGGGTTGAGCAGTTCTTC.

The gene calls are TRBV5-5 and TRBJ2-1; 8 positions agree with TRBD2. This CDR3 has 16 residues. V shed 3 bases and J 3 bases; nucleotides not matched to a gene: 8. Per the germline V gene, CDR1 is SGHKS and CDR2 is YYEKEE (reference sequence). This CDR3 reads CASSSYSGTIYNEQFF. The CDR3 DNA reads as TGTGCCAGCAGCTCATATAGCGGGACTATCTACAATGAGCAGTTCTTC.

The chain is built from TRBV7-8 and TRBJ2-1; 7 bases are shared with TRBD2. CDR1 SGHVS and CDR2 FQNEAQ come from the germline V gene. The CDR3 loop spans 16 amino acids. Trimming removed 10 bases from V and 0 bases from J; junction bases left unmatched: 12. DNA of the CDR3: TGTGCCATTTCCTTAATCCAGCGGGACTCCTACAATGAGCAGTTCTTC. Translated, it gives CAISLIQRDSYNEQFF. Variable domain in full (rest from reference TRBV7-8 and TRBJ2-1): GAGVSQSPRYKVAKRGQDVALRCDPISGHVSLFWYQQALGQGPEFLTYFQNEAQLDKSGLPSDRFFAERPEGSVSTLKIQRTQQEDSAVYLCAISLIQRDSYNEQFFGPGTRLTVL.

This clonotype occurred a few times. The chain is built from TRBV5-1 and TRBJ2-3, with 13 positions matching TRBD2. Germline CDR1 is SGHRS and CDR2 is YFSETQ. With 3 bases clipped from V and 3 bases from J, the junction kept 4 bases outside the gene matches. The CDR3 spans 16 residues. Here the CDR3 DNA reads TGCGCCAGCAGCTCGGGGACTAGCGGGACTACAGATACGCAGTATTTT. Translation gives CASSSGTSGTTDTQYF.

The J gene is TRBJ1-2, the V gene TRBV6-4; the D gene is possibly TRBD1 (6 bases). The CDR3 is 13 residues long. The germline V gene encodes CDR1 MRHNA and CDR2 SNTAGT. V dropped 4 bases and J dropped 4 bases, with 10 bases sitting between them. In DNA, the CDR3 is TGTGCCAGCAGTGGCGGGGGCCTCTATGGCTACACCTTC. Amino acid sequence: CASSGGGLYGYTF.

There are a few counts of this clonotype. V gene TRBV27 combines with J gene TRBJ1-2; D may be TRBD1 (6 bases). Germline V CDR1 and CDR2: MNHEY, SMNVEV (reference sequence). This CDR3 contains 15 residues. V lost 5 bases, J lost 2 bases, and 15 bases lay in between. The CDR3, as DNA: TGTGCCAGCAGTCCCAGCTCCAGGGGAAACTATGGCTACACCTTC. This sequence encodes CASSPSSRGNYGYTF.

This clonotype occurred a few times. J is TRBJ2-3 and V is TRBV20-1; a possible D gene is TRBD2 (6 bases). Trimming cost V 4 bases and J 2 bases, with 16 bases left between them. Germline V CDR1 and CDR2: DFQATT, SNEGSKA (reference sequence). This CDR3 has 15 residues. The DNA of the CDR3 is TGCAGTGCTACGATCATTAGCGGAAACACAGATACGCAGTATTTT. Protein: CSATIISGNTDTQYF.

CDR3: CASSQDQQGLYGYTF. As DNA, the CDR3 is TGTGCCAGCAGCCAAGATCAACAGGGCTTATATGGCTACACCTTC. The chain carries TRBV3-1 and TRBJ1-2, with D possibly being TRBD1 (6 bases). Trimming stripped 0 bases from V and 5 bases from J, with 13 bases between. The germline CDR1 and CDR2 sequences are LGHDT and YNNKEL (reference sequence). CDR3 size: 15 residues. Complete variable domain (other parts from reference TRBV3-1 and TRBJ1-2): DTAVSQTPKYLVTQMGNDKSIKCEQNLGHDTMYWYKQDSKKFLKIMFSYNNKELIINETVPNRFSPKSPDKAHLNLHINSLELGDSAVYFCASSQDQQGLYGYTFGSGTRLTVV.

This clonotype came up a few times. The chain uses TRBV5-1 and TRBJ2-2; 7 nucleotides line up with TRBD1. With V trimmed by 1 base and J by 0 bases, 3 bases remained unmatched. The length of the CDR3 is 16 residues. CDR1 and CDR2 (germline): SGHRS, YFSETQ. DNA of the CDR3: TGCGCCAGCAGCTTGAGGGGGCGGCCGAACACCGGGGAGCTGTTTTTT. This gives the protein CASSLRGRPNTGELFF.

The rearrangement joins TRBV25-1 to TRBJ2-1, with a tentative D call TRBD1 (6 bases). CDR3 size: 14 residues. Between the trimmed V and J ends, which lost 4 bases and 3 bases, there was a span of 10 bases. CDR1 and CDR2 from the germline V gene are MGHDK and SYGVNS. In DNA form, the CDR3 reads TGTGCCAGCAGTGGGACAGAGAACTACAATGAGCAGTTCTTC. Amino acids: CASSGTENYNEQFF.

This chain joins TRBV3-1 and TRBJ1-5, with D possibly matching TRBD1 (5 bases). Germline CDR1 is LGHDT and CDR2 is YNNKEL (reference sequence). CDR3 length: 16 residues. Deletions cut 0 bases from V and 2 bases from J, with 11 bases between. CDR3: CASSQDSGIGNQPQHF. Written as DNA, the CDR3 is TGTGCCAGCAGCCAAGATTCAGGGATCGGCAATCAGCCCCAGCATTTT.

V and J are TRBV19 and TRBJ2-5, with D uncertain. Deletions cut 6 bases from V and 5 bases from J, with 10 bases between. The length of the CDR3 is 12 residues. CDR1 LNHDA and CDR2 SQIVND come from the germline V gene (reference sequence). The CDR3 DNA reads TGTGCCAGTAGAGGTAGCTGGGAGACCCAGTACTTC. It yields the protein CASRGSWETQYF. Full variable domain (remainder filled in from reference TRBV19 and TRBJ2-5): DGGITQSPKYLFRKEGQNVTLSCEQNLNHDAMYWYRQDPGQGLRLIYYSQIVNDFQKGDIAEGYSVSREKKESFPLTVTSAQKNPTAFYLCASRGSWETQYFGPGTRLLVL.